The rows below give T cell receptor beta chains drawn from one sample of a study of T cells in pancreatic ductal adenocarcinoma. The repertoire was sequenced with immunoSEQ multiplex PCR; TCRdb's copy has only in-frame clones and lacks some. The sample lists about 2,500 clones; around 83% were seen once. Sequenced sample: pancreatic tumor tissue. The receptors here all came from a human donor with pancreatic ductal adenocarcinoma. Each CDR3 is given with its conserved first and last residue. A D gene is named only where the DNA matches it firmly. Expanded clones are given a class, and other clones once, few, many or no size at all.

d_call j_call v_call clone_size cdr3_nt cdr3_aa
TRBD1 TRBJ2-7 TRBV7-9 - TGTGCCAGCAGCTTAAGCCCGACAGGGGAGTTCTACGAGCAGTACTTC CASSLSPTGEFYEQYF
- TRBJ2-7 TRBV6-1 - TGTGCCAGCATGCGGGACGCGGCCGGCTACGAGCAGTACTTC CASMRDAAGYEQYF
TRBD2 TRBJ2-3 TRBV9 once TGTGCCAGCAGCGTAGGGGCTAGCGGGAGGGCCGGCACAGATACGCAGTATTTT CASSVGASGRAGTDTQYF
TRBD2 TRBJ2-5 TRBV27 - TGTGCCAGATCATCCCCTAGCGGGAAGACCCAGTACTTC CARSSPSGKTQYF
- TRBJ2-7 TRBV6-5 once TGTGCCAGCAGTTACGAGTATGGGAGCGAGCAGTACTTC CASSYEYGSEQYF
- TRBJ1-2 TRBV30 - TGTGCCTGGAGTGTCCGGGGGGCTAACTATGGCTACACCTTC CAWSVRGANYGYTF
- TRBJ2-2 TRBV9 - TGTGCCAGCACTAGGGGGAACACCGGGGAGCTGTTTTTT CASTRGNTGELFF
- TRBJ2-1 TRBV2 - TGTGCCAGCAGTGGACGGGAGGGGGCTGAGCAGTTCTTC CASSGREGAEQFF
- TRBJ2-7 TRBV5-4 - TGTGCCAGCAGCTTTCAGGGAAAAAAAGGGGAGCAGTACTTC CASSFQGKKGEQYF
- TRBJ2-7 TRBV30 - TGTGCCTGGAGTGGGACAGACTTCTACGAGCAGTACTTC CAWSGTDFYEQYF
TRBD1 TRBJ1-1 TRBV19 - TGTGCCAGTAGCGGACAGGGAAACACTGAAGCTTTCTTT CASSGQGNTEAFF
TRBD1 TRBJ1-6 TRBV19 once TGTGCCAGTAGGCCGGGACAGGGCAATTCACCCCTCCACTTT CASRPGQGNSPLHF
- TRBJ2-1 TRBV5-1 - TGCGCCAGCTGCGTGGGCGGCTCCTACAATGAGCAGTTCTTC CASCVGGSYNEQFF
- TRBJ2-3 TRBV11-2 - TGTGCCAGCGCTAAGGGGCTGGGACTTTCCACAGATACGCAGTATTTT CASAKGLGLSTDTQYF
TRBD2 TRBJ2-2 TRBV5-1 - TGCGCCAGCAGCTTGGACCAAGCGGGAGGGCCGGGCGGGGAGCTGTTTTTT CASSLDQAGGPGGELFF
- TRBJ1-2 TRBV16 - TGTGCCAGCAGCCAGAGGGTCTATGGCTACACCTTC CASSQRVYGYTF
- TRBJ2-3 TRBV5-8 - TGTGCCAGCAGCCTCGCTATGGGTACCGGGATTCAAGTCCCCAGAGATACGCAGTATTTT CASSLAMGTGIQVPRDTQYF
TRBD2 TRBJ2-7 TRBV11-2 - TGTGCCAGCAGCTTATCTAGCGGTTTGTCGTACGAGCAGTACTTC CASSLSSGLSYEQYF
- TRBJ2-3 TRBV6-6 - TGTGCCAGCAGTTACAGTAGCGGAAGCACAGATACGCAGTATTTT CASSYSSGSTDTQYF
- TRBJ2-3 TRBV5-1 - TGCGCCAGCAGATGGCAGGGTGTCGCAGATACGCAGTATTTT CASRWQGVADTQYF
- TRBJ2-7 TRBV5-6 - TGTGCCAGCAGCTTCTCTAGCCACTACGAGCAGTACTTC CASSFSSHYEQYF
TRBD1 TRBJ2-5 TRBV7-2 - TGTGCCAGCAGCACGACCGGGACAGGGGAGGCGACCCAGTACTTC CASSTTGTGEATQYF
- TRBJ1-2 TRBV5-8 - TGTGCCAGCAGCTTGTCGGGCAGGGGAGGGTACGGCTACACCTTC CASSLSGRGGYGYTF
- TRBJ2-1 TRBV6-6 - TGTGCCAGCAGGTCTTCACAGGGATATGAGCAGTTCTTC CASRSSQGYEQFF
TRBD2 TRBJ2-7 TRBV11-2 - TGTGCCAGCAGTCTTGGACTAGCGGGAACCTACGAGCAGTACTTC CASSLGLAGTYEQYF
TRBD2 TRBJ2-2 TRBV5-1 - TGCGCCAGCAGCTTTTGGACAGGGGGACTAGCGGGGACCGGGGAGCTGTTTTTT CASSFWTGGLAGTGELFF
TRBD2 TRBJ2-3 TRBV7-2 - TGTGCCAGCAGCCTGACTAGCGGGTACCCTAGCACAGATACGCAGTATTTT CASSLTSGYPSTDTQYF
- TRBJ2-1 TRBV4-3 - TGCGCCAGCAGCCAAGATTGGGGCAGTGGAAATGAGCAGTTCTTC CASSQDWGSGNEQFF
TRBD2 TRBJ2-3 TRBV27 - TGTGCCAGCAGGCCTACGGGACTAGCGCCCTCAGGCACAGATGCGCAGTATTTT CASRPTGLAPSGTDAQYF
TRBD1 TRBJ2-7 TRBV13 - TGTGCCAGCAGCCAGGGACAGGGGGCTTACGAGCAGTACTTC CASSQGQGAYEQYF
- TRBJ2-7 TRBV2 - TGTGCCAGCAGTCCCCAGACTAGAAACCACGAGCAGTACTTC CASSPQTRNHEQYF
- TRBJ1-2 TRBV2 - TGTGCCAGCAGGCGACAGGAGAACTATGGCTACACCTTC CASRRQENYGYTF
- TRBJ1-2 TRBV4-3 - TGCGCCAGCAGCTCAGGGGTAATTAATAGTAACTATGGCTACACCTTC CASSSGVINSNYGYTF
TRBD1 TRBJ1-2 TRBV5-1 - TGCGCCAGCAGCTTCGGGACAGGGGGGATCTATGGCTACACCTTC CASSFGTGGIYGYTF
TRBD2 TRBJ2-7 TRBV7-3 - TGTGCCAGCAGCCCAAGTTGGGGGGGGGAAAGGTACGAGCAGTACTTC CASSPSWGGERYEQYF
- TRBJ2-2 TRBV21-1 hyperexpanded TGTGCCAGCAGCAAAAGGTCTAGCGGGAAGTTAGGGGAGCTGTTTTTT CASSKRSSGKLGELFF
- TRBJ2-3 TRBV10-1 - TGCGCCAGCAGTGGCGGGATCGGAGATACGCAGTATTTT CASSGGIGDTQYF
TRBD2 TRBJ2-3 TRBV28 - TGTGCCAGCAGCCCCCCGACTAGCACCGTTCGTAGCACAGATACGCAGTATTTT CASSPPTSTVRSTDTQYF
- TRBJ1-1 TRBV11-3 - TGTGCCAGCAGCTTAGACGCGGACACTGAAGCTTTCTTT CASSLDADTEAFF
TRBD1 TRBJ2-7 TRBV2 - TGTGCCAGCAGTAAGGAGACAGGGGGGTCCCACGAGCAGTACTTC CASSKETGGSHEQYF
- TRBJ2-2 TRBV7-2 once TGTGCCAGCACCCCTTGGGGGGACGCCGGGGAGCTGTTTTTT CASTPWGDAGELFF
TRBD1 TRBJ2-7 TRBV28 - TGTGCGATAACAGGGGGGAGCTCCTACGAGCAGTACTTC CAITGGSSYEQYF
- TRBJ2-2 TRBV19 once TGTGCCAGTAGCATGGGCGGGACCGGGGAGCTGTTTTTT CASSMGGTGELFF
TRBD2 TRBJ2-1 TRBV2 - TGTGCCAGCAGTGGAGGCCTAGCGGGAAACTACAATGAGCAGTTCTTC CASSGGLAGNYNEQFF
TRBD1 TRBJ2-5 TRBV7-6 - TGTGCCAGCAGGAGGGACAGGGTGCAAGAGACCCAGTACTTC CASRRDRVQETQYF
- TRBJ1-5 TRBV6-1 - TGTGCCAGCAGTGAAAGGAGGCAAACCAGCAATCAGCCCCAGCATTTT CASSERRQTSNQPQHF